This T cell receptor (beta chain) was identified in a study of blood T cell repertoires in COVID-19. The wider study: Samples taken during acute and convalescent COVID-19 were collected in the United States, Italy and Spain.

In this sample, this clone turned up once. Methods used by the authors: Cell counts per sample came from amplifying reference gene primers. Sequenced by immunoSEQ multiplex PCR; TCRdb stores in-frame clones only, minus some. Clonal size and the V and J genes are those of that table, whereas D and trimming came from the DNA. The sample lists about 360,000 clones; approximately 86% were seen once. It was during active infection that Seattle patients were enrolled and then longitudinally followed. The specimen sequenced was peripheral blood. The receptor was derived from an older woman with COVID-19, enrolled during active disease.

CDR3 DNA sequence: TGTGCCTGGAGTGTATGGGCAGGGTCTCGGGAGACCCAGTACTTC. Protein sequence: CAWSVWAGSRETQYF. The J gene is TRBJ2-5, the V gene TRBV30, with D tentatively TRBD1 (5 bases). The V end was cut by 0 bases, the J end by 5 bases, with 16 bases between. Germline CDR1 and CDR2: GTSNPN and SVGIG (reference sequence). There are 15 residues in the CDR3.